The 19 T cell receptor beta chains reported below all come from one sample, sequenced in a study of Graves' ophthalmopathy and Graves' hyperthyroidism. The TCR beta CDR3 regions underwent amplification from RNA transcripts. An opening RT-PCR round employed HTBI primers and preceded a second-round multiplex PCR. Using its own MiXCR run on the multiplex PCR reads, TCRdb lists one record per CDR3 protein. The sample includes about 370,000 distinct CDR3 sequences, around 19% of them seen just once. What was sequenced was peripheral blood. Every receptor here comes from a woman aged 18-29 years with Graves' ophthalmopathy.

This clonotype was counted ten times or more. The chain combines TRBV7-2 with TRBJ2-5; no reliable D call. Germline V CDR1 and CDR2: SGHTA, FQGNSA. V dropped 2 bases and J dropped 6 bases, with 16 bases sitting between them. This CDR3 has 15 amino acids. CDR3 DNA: TGTGCCAGCAGCTTATGGCAGGACCCCGGGCAGACCCAGTACTTC. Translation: CASSLWQDPGQTQYF. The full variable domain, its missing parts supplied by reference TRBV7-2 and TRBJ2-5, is GAGVSQSPSNKVTEKGKDVELRCDPISGHTALYWYRQSLGQGLEFLIYFQGNSAPDKSGLPSDRFSAERTGGSVSTLTIQRTQQEDSAVYLCASSLWQDPGQTQYFGPGTRLLVL.

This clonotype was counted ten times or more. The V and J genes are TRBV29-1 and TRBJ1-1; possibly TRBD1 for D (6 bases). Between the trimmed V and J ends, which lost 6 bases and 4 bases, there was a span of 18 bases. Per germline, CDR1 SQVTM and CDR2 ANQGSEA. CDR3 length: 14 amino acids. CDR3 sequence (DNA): TGCAGCGTCGACGAAACAGGGTACACCACTGAAGCTTTCTTT. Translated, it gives CSVDETGYTTEAFF.

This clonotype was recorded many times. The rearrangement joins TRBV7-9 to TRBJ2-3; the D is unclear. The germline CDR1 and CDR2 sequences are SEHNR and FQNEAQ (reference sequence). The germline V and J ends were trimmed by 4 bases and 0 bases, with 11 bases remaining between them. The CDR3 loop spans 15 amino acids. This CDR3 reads CASSSHQLSTDTQYF. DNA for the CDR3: TGTGCCAGCAGCTCCCATCAGTTGAGCACAGATACGCAGTATTTT.

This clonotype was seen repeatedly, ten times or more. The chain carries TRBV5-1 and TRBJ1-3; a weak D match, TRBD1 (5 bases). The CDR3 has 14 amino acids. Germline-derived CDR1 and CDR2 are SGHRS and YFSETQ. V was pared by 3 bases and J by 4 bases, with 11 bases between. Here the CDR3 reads CASSSGDRGNTIYF. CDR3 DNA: TGCGCCAGCAGCTCGGGGGACCGGGGAAACACCATATATTTT.

The CDR3, as DNA: TGTGCCAGCAGTTCACTCCCCGACAGCCACGAGCAGTACTTC. Translation: CASSSLPDSHEQYF. The chain joins TRBV7-2 to TRBJ2-7; TRBD1 is a possible D gene (5 bases). With 6 bases removed from V and 5 bases from J, the gap between germline ends came to 17 bases. This CDR3 region has 14 residues. Germline assignment: CDR1 SGHTA and CDR2 FQGNSA.

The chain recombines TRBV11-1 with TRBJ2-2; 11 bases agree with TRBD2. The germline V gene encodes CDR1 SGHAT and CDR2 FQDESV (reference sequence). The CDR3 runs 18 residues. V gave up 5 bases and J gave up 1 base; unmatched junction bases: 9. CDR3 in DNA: TGTGCCAGCAGCACGACTAGCGGGATTGTTATGAACACCGGGGAGCTGTTTTTT. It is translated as CASSTTSGIVMNTGELFF.

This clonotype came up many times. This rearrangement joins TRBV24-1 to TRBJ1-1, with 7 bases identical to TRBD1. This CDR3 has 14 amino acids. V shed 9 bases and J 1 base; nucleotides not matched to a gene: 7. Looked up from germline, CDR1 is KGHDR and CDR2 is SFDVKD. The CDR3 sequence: CATSQGTANTEAFF. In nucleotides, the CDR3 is TGTGCCACCTCCCAGGGGACAGCGAACACTGAAGCTTTCTTT.

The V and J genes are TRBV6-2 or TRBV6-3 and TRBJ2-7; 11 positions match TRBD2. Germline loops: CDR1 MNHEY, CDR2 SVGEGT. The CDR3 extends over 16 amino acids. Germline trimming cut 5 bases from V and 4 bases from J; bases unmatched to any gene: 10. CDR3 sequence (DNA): TGTGCCAGCAGTACCAAGAGGACTAGCGGGTCTTACGAGCAGTACTTC. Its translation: CASSTKRTSGSYEQYF.

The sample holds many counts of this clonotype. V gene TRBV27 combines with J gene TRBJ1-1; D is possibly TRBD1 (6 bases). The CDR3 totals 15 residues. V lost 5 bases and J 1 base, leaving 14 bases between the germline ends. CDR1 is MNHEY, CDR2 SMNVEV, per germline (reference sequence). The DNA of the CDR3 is TGTGCCAGCAGTCCAACCGACAGGAGGAACACTGAAGCTTTCTTT. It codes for CASSPTDRRNTEAFF.

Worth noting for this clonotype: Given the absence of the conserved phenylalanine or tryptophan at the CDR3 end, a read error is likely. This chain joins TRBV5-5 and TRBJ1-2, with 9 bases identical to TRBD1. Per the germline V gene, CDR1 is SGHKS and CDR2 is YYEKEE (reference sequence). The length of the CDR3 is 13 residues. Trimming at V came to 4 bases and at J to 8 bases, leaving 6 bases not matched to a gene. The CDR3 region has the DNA TGTGCCAGCAGCCCGGGACAGGGTGAAGGCTACACCCTC. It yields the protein CASSPGQGEGYTL.

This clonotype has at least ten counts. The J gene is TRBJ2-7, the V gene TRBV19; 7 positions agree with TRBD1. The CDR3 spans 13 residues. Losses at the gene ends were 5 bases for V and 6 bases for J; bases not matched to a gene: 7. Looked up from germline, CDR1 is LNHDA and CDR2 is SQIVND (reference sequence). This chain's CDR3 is CASSWKGGSEQYF. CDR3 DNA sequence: TGTGCCAGTAGTTGGAAAGGGGGCTCCGAGCAGTACTTC.

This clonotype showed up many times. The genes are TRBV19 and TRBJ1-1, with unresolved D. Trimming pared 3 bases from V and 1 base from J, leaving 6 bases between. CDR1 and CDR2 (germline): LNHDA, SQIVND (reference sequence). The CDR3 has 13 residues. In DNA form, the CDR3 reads TGTGCCAGTAGTATCCCCCCGAACACTGAAGCTTTCTTT. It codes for CASSIPPNTEAFF.

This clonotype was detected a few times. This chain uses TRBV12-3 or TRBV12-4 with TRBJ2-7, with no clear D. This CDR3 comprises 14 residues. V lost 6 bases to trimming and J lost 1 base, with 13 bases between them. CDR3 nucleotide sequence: TGTGCCAGCAGGGACGATCTCAGATCCTACGAGCAGTACTTC. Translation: CASRDDLRSYEQYF.

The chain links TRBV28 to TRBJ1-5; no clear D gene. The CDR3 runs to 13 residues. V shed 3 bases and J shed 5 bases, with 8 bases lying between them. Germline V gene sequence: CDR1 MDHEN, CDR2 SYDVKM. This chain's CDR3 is CASSFYRDQPQHF. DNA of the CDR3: TGTGCCAGCAGTTTTTACAGAGATCAGCCCCAGCATTTT.

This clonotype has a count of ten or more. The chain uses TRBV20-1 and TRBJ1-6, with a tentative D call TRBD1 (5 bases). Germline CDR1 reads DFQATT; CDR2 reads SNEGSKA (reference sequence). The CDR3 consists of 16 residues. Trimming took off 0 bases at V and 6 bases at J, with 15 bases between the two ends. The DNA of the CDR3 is TGCAGTGCTAGAGAGTCAGGGATGAGAATTAATTCACCCCTCCACTTT. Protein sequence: CSARESGMRINSPLHF.

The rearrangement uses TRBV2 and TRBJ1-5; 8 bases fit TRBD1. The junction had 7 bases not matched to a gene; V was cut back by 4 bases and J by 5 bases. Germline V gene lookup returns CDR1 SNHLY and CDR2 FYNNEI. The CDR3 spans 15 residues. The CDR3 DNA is TGTGCCAGCAGTGGGCAGGGGGCAGGGTATCAGCCCCAGCATTTT. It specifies CASSGQGAGYQPQHF.

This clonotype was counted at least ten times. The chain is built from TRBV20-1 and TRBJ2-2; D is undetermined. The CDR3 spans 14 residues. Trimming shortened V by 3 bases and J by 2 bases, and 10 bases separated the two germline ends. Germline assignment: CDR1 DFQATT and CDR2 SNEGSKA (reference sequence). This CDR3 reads CSASTTTNTGELFF. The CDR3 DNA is TGCAGTGCTAGTACGACAACCAACACCGGGGAGCTGTTTTTT.

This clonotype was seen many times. The CDR3 region is CASTPEQGNQPQHF. The CDR3 bases are TGTGCCAGTACCCCGGAACAGGGCAATCAGCCCCAGCATTTT. The chain is built from TRBV2 and TRBJ1-5, with D possibly being TRBD1 (5 bases). The CDR3 loop spans 14 amino acids. The germline V and J ends were trimmed by 9 bases and 2 bases, with 14 bases remaining between them. Per the germline V gene, CDR1 is SNHLY and CDR2 is FYNNEI.

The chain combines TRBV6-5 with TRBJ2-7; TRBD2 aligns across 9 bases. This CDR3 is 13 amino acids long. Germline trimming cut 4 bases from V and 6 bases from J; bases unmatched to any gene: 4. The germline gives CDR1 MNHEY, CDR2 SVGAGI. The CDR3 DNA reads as TGTGCCAGCAGTTCTAGCGGGAAAGGCGAGCAGTACTTC. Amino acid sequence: CASSSSGKGEQYF.